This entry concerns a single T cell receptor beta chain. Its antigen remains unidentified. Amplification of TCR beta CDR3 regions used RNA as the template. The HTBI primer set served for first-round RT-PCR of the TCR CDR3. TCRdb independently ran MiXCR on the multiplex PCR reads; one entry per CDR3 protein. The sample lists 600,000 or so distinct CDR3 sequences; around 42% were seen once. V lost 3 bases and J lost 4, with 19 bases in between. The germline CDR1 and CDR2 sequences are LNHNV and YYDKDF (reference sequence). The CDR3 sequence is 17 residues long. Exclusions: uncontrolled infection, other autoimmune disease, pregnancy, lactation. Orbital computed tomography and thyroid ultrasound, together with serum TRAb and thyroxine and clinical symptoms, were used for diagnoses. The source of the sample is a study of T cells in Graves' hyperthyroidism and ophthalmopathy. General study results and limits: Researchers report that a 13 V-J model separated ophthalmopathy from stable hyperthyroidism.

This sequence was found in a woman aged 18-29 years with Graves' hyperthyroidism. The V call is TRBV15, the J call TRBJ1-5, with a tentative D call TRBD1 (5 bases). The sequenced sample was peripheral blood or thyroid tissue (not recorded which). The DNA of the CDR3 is TGTGCCACCAGCAGTCCGGGGCAAGACGGCGCGAATCAGCCCCAGCATTTT. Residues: CATSSPGQDGANQPQHF.